This T cell receptor beta chain is drawn from a study of beta chain features in type 1 diabetes. cDNA synthesis used the whole RNA isolate, giving expressed TCRB sequences. Clones were read by immunoSEQ multiplex PCR, and TCRdb kept only the in-frame ones, dropping some. The sample lists some 99,000 clones; 40% were seen once. There are a few counts of this clone. The sample was stem cell memory CD4+ T cells from blood. The clonotype was recovered from a woman younger than 35 in good health.

The CDR3 protein is CASSFGQGGNEQYF. The DNA for the CDR3 is TGCGCCAGCAGCTTCGGACAGGGGGGTAACGAGCAGTACTTC. The chain recombines TRBV5-1 with TRBJ2-7; 10 bases fit TRBD1. This CDR3 is built from 14 residues. V trimming: 2 bases; J trimming: 5 bases; junction bases outside the gene matches: 4. In germline, CDR1 is SGHRS, CDR2 YFSETQ. Variable domain in full (rest from reference TRBV5-1 and TRBJ2-7): KAGVTQTPRYLIKTRGQQVTLSCSPISGHRSVSWYQQTPGQGLQFLFEYFSETQRNKGNFPGRFSGRQFSNSRSEMNVSTLELGDSALYLCASSFGQGGNEQYFGPGTRLTVT.